Listed here are 17 T cell receptor beta chains from one sample, sequenced in a study of chemoradiotherapy in HPV16-positive cancers. Method: immunoSEQ multiplex PCR; TCRdb's copy keeps in-frame clones and lacks some. The sample lists fewer than 20,000 clones; roughly nine tenths were seen once. Specimen: blood, collected from a patient who underwent chemoradiotherapy. These receptor sequences come from a human donor with HPV-associated anogenital cancer.

The chain joins TRBV19 to TRBJ1-2, with a weak D call TRBD1 (5 bases). Between the trimmed V and J ends, which lost 7 bases and 0 bases, there was a span of 24 bases. The CDR3 has 18 residues. Germline CDR1 LNHDA, CDR2 SQIVND (reference sequence). The CDR3 loop is CASTITGHIDQANYGYTF. DNA for the CDR3: TGTGCCAGTACCATAACAGGACATATCGACCAGGCTAACTATGGCTACACCTTC.

The J gene is TRBJ2-1, the V gene TRBV5-4, with D perhaps being TRBD1 or TRBD2 (6 bases each). CDR1 is SGHNT and CDR2 is YYREEE in the germline V gene (reference sequence). The CDR3 totals 14 residues. The ends were cut back, 6 bases at V and 7 bases at J, with 17 bases in the middle. CDR3 protein: CASTEGRGGNEQFF. For the CDR3, the DNA is TGTGCCAGCACGGAGGGCAGGGGAGGAAATGAGCAGTTCTTC.

The chain links TRBV6-5 to TRBJ2-5, with no clear D. Trimming shortened V by 4 bases and J by 5 bases, and 14 bases separated the two germline ends. CDR1 and CDR2 (germline): MNHEY, SVGAGI. This CDR3 has 14 residues. CDR3 protein: CASSSDVVGETQYF. The CDR3 DNA sequence: TGTGCCAGCAGTTCGGACGTGGTGGGGGAGACCCAGTACTTC.

In its sample, this clone was seen a few times. The rearrangement links TRBV7-9 to TRBJ1-1, with unresolved D. Trimming took 0 bases from V and 0 from J, leaving 14 bases between them. This CDR3 has 17 residues. The V gene's germline CDR1 is SEHNR and CDR2 FQNEAQ (reference sequence). CDR3 loop: CASSLATGRLMNTEAFF. CDR3 DNA sequence: TGTGCCAGCAGCTTAGCAACCGGACGGCTCATGAACACTGAAGCTTTCTTT. Drawing the rest from reference TRBV7-9 and TRBJ1-1, the complete variable domain is DTGVSQNPRHKITKRGQNVTFRCDPISEHNRLYWYRQTLGQGPEFLTYFQNEAQLEKSRLLSDRFSAERPKGSFSTLEIQRTEQGDSAMYLCASSLATGRLMNTEAFFGQGTRLTVV.

The rearrangement joins TRBV10-2 to TRBJ1-5; D is unresolved. Germline V lookup: CDR1 WSHSY, CDR2 SAAADI. The CDR3 has 13 residues. Trimming pared 8 bases from V and 1 base from J, leaving 9 bases between. The CDR3 nucleotides read TGCGCCAGCCGTGTGGGGAGCAATCAGCCCCAGCATTTT. It translates to CASRVGSNQPQHF.

The chain uses TRBV11-2 and TRBJ2-5, with 8 bases identical to TRBD2. V shed 2 bases, J shed 5 bases, and the junction held 13 bases outside the gene matches. Germline-derived CDR1 and CDR2 are SGHAT and FQNNGV. The CDR3 has 17 amino acids. The CDR3 is CASSLSRGGVGAETQYF. Written as DNA, the CDR3 is TGTGCCAGCAGCTTATCTCGGGGGGGTGTTGGTGCGGAGACCCAGTACTTC.

The chain recombines TRBV6-4 with TRBJ2-3; 9 bases are shared with TRBD2. After removal of 4 bases from V and 2 bases from J, the junction contained 13 bases not matched to a gene. Germline-derived CDR1 and CDR2 are MRHNA and SNTAGT. The CDR3 covers 18 residues. This CDR3 is CASSGQEGREGLTDTQYF. The CDR3 bases are TGTGCCAGCAGTGGCCAAGAGGGGCGGGAGGGCCTCACAGATACGCAGTATTTT.

The gene calls are TRBV7-2 and TRBJ2-1; 11 bases align to TRBD1. CDR3 size: 16 residues. Losses at the gene ends were 5 bases for V and 9 bases for J; bases not matched to a gene: 12. Germline-derived CDR1 and CDR2 are SGHTA and FQGNSA. CDR3 nucleotide sequence: TGTGCCAGCAGCCCCCAGACCGGGACAGGGGGGGGTGAGCAGTTCTTC. It yields the protein CASSPQTGTGGGEQFF.

By share, this clone ranks as medium-sized. The chain recombines TRBV27 with TRBJ1-1, with D possibly matching TRBD1 (6 bases). Germline V gives CDR1 MNHEY, CDR2 SMNVEV (reference sequence). Trimming stripped 1 base from V and 8 bases from J, with 11 bases between. The CDR3 sequence is 13 residues long. CDR3 nucleotide sequence: TGTGCCAGCAGTTTATACAGGGTCACCGAAGCTTTCTTT. Residues: CASSLYRVTEAFF.

The rearrangement links TRBV5-1 to TRBJ2-7; TRBD1 or TRBD2 may be the D gene (5 bases each). V lost 0 bases and J 3 bases, leaving 10 bases between the germline ends. There are 14 residues in the CDR3. CDR1 and CDR2 (germline): SGHRS, YFSETQ. The CDR3 region has the DNA TGCGCCAGCAGCTTGGCAGGGAGCGACTACGAGCAGTACTTC. It codes for CASSLAGSDYEQYF.

As concerns this clone: The CDR3 end shows no conserved phenylalanine or tryptophan, and so a read error is likely. Because the CDR3's place on the DNA is in doubt, the DNA is left out and the CDR3 is given as listed by TCRdb. The chain employs TRBV19 and TRBJ1-1; the DNA was not compared with TRBD1, the D call given in the table. Per germline, CDR1 LNHDA and CDR2 SQIVND (reference sequence). Both ends counted, the CDR3 spans 13 residues. The CDR3 protein is CASSIGFGTAPHA.

The chain combines TRBV28 with TRBJ2-2, with D maybe TRBD1 (5 bases). The CDR3 length is 13 residues. Germline CDR1 MDHEN, CDR2 SYDVKM. V lost 7 bases and J lost 8, with 14 bases in between. This CDR3 reads CASIRTPGGELFF. CDR3 coding DNA: TGTGCCAGCATCAGGACACCCGGGGGGGAGCTGTTTTTT.

This sequence joins TRBV10-2 and TRBJ1-6; a possible D gene is TRBD1 (5 bases). Germline assignment: CDR1 WSHSY and CDR2 SAAADI. V was trimmed by 3 bases and J by 7 bases, leaving 13 bases between them. This CDR3 comprises 15 residues. In DNA form, the CDR3 reads TGCGCCAGCAGTGAAGGCCCAGGGAACAATTCACCCCTCCACTTT. Protein: CASSEGPGNNSPLHF.

This chain joins TRBV11-2 and TRBJ2-5, with D perhaps TRBD1 (6 bases). Germline-derived CDR1 and CDR2 are SGHAT and FQNNGV. V lost 2 bases and J 5 bases, leaving 12 bases between the germline ends. This CDR3 is 14 amino acids long. The CDR3 is CASSLQGTRETQYF. The CDR3 DNA reads TGTGCCAGCAGCTTACAGGGGACGCGGGAGACCCAGTACTTC.

V gene TRBV18 combines with J gene TRBJ1-1; D unresolved. Germline V gene data show CDR1 as KGHSH and CDR2 as LQKENI. V was clipped by 3 bases and J by 2 bases, with 10 bases between them. The CDR3 sequence is 14 residues long. The CDR3 coding sequence is TGTGCCAGCTCACCCGGCCAAACCAACACTGAAGCTTTCTTT. The encoded protein is CASSPGQTNTEAFF.

The rearrangement joins TRBV6-6 to TRBJ2-7; unclear D gene. Germline CDR1 reads MNHNY; CDR2 reads SVGAGI (reference sequence). The CDR3 sequence is 12 residues long. Trimming removed 2 bases at V and 5 bases at J, with 7 bases between. The CDR3 DNA reads as TGTGCCAGCAGTTACGCCGACAACGAGCAGTACTTC. Translated, it gives CASSYADNEQYF.

CDR3 region: CASSQVGPPSRAQRIYEQYF. In DNA, the CDR3 is TGCGCCAGCAGCCAAGTTGGTCCGCCAAGCCGGGCCCAGAGGATCTACGAGCAGTACTTC. The chain employs TRBV4-1 and TRBJ2-7; the D is unclear. V was trimmed by 1 base and J by 3 bases, leaving 28 bases between them. This CDR3 is 20 amino acids long. Germline assignment: CDR1 MGHRA and CDR2 YSYEKL.